This T cell receptor (beta chain) was observed in a study of blood T cell repertoires in COVID-19 (dated by TCRdb to the early 2020s). Regarding the complete study: Samples covering the acute and convalescent phases of COVID-19 were provided by collaborators in the United States, Italy and Spain. The repertoires were released in a freely available public database meant as a resource for research on the immune response to SARS-CoV-2. The prospective study material was composed of cDNA or gDNA derived from T cells, B-cell-depleted T cells, or PBMCs. Subjects who had been exposed to COVID-19, were actively infected with it, or had recovered from it provided the deeply sampled blood TCRbeta repertoires that made up the dataset. The sample metadata nearly always contained a de-identified subject ID, COVID-19 status, age in years and sex. HLA class I and class II types, where available, came from metadata supplied by the sample provider rather than from assay-based typing. Samples were obtained from the ongoing ImmuneRACE study (first 160 participants) and from over 1,000 subjects provided by 6 global collaborators. The study at large found these results: Clinical and demographic metadata were provided uncurated, with the amount varying by source and participant.

TCRbeta CDR3 regions were amplified from genomic DNA using the immunoSEQ Assay, a bias-controlled multiplex PCR. From the authors' description of their analysis: The number of nucleated cells in each sample was estimated by amplification of reference gene primers within the assay. Sequence reads were collapsed and filtered to measure the absolute abundance of every unique TCRbeta CDR3 rearrangement. For each sample, productive Simpson clonality was calculated by taking the square root of Simpson's diversity index across productive rearrangements. TCRdb took over this immuneACCESS table, retaining in-frame rearrangements with V and J assigned. Such tables are incomplete; in checked studies, under half of the missing clones stem from an unresolved V gene, and the remainder is unexplained. That table furnishes V, J and clone size, whereas the DNA furnished D and trimming. Across this sample there are over 30,000 clones, with 83% seen only once. 3% to 4% of the sample lies in the top ten.

Details on this clone: The antigen it binds to is not known. Base qualities are not provided; no much larger clone lies one nucleotide away.

The CDR3 contains 14 residues, cysteine and phenylalanine counted. Only the CDR3 part of the read is kept: 42 bases, read in frame from the first base. From a lookup of the germline V gene, CDR1 and CDR2 are SQVTM and ANQGSEA. Trimmed from V: 8 bases; trimmed from J: 10 bases; junction bases lacking a gene match: 16. The collaborating institutions used their own protocols to collect whole blood in K2EDTA tubes. For TCRbeta analysis, collaborator samples were shipped as frozen whole blood, as isolated PBMCs, or as DNA extracted from either sample type. The V and J segments used are TRBV29-1 and TRBJ2-1; the junction holds 8 bases that match TRBD1. This TCR came from a man aged 50 to 59 with acute or convalescent COVID-19. The sample taken for sequencing was peripheral blood. The nucleotide sequence reads TGCAGCTACCCGGTGAGGACAGGGATAGAGGAGCAGTTCTTC. This is translated as CSYPVRTGIEEQFF.